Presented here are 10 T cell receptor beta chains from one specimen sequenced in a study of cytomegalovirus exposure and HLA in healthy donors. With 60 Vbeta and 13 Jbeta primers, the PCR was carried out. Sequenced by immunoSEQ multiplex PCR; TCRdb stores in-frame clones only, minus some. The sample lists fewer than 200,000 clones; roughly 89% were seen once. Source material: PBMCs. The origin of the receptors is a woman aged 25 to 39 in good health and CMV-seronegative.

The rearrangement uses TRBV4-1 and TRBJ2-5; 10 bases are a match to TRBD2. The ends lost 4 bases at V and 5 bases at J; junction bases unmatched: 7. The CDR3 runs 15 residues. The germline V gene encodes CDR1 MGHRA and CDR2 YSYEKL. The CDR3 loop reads CASSLGSSGGETQYF. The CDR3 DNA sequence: TGCGCCAGCAGCCTCGGGTCTAGCGGGGGTGAGACCCAGTACTTC.

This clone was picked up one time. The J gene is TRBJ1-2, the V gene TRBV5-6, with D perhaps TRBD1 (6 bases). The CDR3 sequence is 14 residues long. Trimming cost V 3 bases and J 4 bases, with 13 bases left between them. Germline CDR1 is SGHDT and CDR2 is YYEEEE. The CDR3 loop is CASSYRVSGYGYTF. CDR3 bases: TGTGCCAGCAGCTACAGGGTGAGCGGCTATGGCTACACCTTC.

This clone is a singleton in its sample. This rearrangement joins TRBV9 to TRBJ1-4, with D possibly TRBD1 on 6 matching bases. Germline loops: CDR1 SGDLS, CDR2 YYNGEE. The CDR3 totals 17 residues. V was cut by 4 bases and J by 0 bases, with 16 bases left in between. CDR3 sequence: CASSTGEGVATNEKLFF. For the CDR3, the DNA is TGTGCCAGCAGCACCGGGGAGGGGGTCGCAACTAATGAAAAACTGTTTTTT. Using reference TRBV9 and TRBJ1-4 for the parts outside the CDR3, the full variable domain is DSGVTQTPKHLITATGQRVTLRCSPRSGDLSVYWYQQSLDQGLQFLIQYYNGEERAKGNILERFSAQQFPDLHSELNLSSLELGDSALYFCASSTGEGVATNEKLFFGSGTQLSVL.

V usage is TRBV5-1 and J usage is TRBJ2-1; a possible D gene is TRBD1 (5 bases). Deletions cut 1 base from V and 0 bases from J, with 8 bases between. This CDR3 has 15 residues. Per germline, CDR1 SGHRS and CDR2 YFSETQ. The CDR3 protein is CASSLNQGSYNEQFF. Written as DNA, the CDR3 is TGCGCCAGCAGCTTGAACCAGGGCTCCTACAATGAGCAGTTCTTC. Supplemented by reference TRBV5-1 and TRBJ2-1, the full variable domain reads KAGVTQTPRYLIKTRGQQVTLSCSPISGHRSVSWYQQTPGQGLQFLFEYFSETQRNKGNFPGRFSGRQFSNSRSEMNVSTLELGDSALYLCASSLNQGSYNEQFFGPGTRLTVL.

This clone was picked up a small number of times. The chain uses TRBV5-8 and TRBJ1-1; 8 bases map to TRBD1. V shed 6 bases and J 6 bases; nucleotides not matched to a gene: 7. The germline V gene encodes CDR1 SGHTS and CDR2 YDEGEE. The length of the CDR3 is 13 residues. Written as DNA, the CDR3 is TGTGCCAGCATCTACAGGGGGTCGGCTGAAGCTTTCTTT. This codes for CASIYRGSAEAFF.

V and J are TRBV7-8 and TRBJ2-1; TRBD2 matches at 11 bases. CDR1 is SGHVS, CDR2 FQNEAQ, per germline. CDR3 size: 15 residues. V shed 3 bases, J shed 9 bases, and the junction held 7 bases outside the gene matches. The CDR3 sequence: CASSLSASGRSEQFF. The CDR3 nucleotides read TGTGCCAGCAGCTTGTCGGCTAGCGGGAGGTCTGAGCAGTTCTTC.

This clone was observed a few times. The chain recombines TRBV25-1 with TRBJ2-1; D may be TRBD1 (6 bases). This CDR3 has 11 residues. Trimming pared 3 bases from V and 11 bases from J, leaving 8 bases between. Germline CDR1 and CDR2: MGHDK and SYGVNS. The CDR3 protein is CASSDGQKQFF. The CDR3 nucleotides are TGTGCCAGCAGTGACGGACAGAAGCAGTTCTTC.

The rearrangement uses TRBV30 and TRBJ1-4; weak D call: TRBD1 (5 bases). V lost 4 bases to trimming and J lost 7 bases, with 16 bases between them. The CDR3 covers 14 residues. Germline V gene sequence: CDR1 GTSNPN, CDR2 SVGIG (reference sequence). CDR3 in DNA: TGTGCCTGGACCCGTCCCCAGGGCCGTGAAAAACTGTTTTTT. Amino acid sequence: CAWTRPQGREKLFF.

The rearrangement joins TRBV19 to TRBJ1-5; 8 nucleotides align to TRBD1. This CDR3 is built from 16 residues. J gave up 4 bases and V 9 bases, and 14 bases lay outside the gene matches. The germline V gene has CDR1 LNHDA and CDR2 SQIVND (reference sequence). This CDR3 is CASYSPLGQGNQPQHF. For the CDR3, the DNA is TGTGCCAGCTATTCCCCACTCGGACAGGGTAATCAGCCCCAGCATTTT. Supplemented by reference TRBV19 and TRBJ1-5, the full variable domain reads DGGITQSPKYLFRKEGQNVTLSCEQNLNHDAMYWYRQDPGQGLRLIYYSQIVNDFQKGDIAEGYSVSREKKESFPLTVTSAQKNPTAFYLCASYSPLGQGNQPQHFGDGTRLSIL.

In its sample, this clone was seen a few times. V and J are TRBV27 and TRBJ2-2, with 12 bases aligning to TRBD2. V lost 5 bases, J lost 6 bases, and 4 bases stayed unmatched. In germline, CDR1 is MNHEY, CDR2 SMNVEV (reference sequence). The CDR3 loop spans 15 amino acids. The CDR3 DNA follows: TGTGCCAGCAGTAGGCGACTAGCGGGAGCCGGGGAGCTGTTTTTT. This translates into CASSRRLAGAGELFF.